This T cell receptor beta chain stems from a study of T cell repertoires in cytomegalovirus infection. Study-wide findings and caveats: HLA-C-restricted CMV-specific TCR beta clonotypes prevailed in the ex vivo response. Carriage of CMV together with the relevant HLA was identifiable through cumulative public TCR beta family frequency.

MiXCR, applied by TCRdb to the reads, yields one record per CDR3 protein. The table lists approximately 500,000 distinct CDR3 sequences, 11% of them singletons, with 10% to 13% in the top ten. The CDR3 loop spans 14 amino acids. V gave up 5 bases and J gave up 7 bases, with 15 bases separating them. CDR1 is SGHVS, CDR2 FQNEAQ, per germline. This clonotype has ten or more counts. Its specificity is not known. Specimen: PBMCs. This rearrangement joins TRBV7-8 to TRBJ2-1; either TRBD1 or TRBD2 may fit D (5 bases each). The clonotype comes from a human donor in good health (CMV status not recorded). Some clones in this sample may be carry-over from other donors' samples. CDR3: CASSLRGARNEQFF. The CDR3 DNA sequence: TGTGCCAGCAGCCTGAGGGGCGCGAGGAATGAGCAGTTCTTC.